This TCR beta chain is from a study of T cells in Graves' hyperthyroidism and ophthalmopathy. Broader study findings: Ophthalmopathy cases were set apart from stable hyperthyroidism by a 13 V-J model.

Researchers took RNA transcripts and amplified the TCR beta CDR3 regions from them. Primed by the HTBI set, a first-round RT-PCR was run on the TCR CDR3. TCRdb independently ran MiXCR on the multiplex PCR reads; one entry per CDR3 protein. In the table there are hundreds of thousands of distinct CDR3 sequences, 25% of which are singletons. The hyperthyroidism was newly diagnosed and had lasted under 2 months; the patients were aged 18 to 65. The CDR3 loop spans 15 amino acids. Per the germline V gene, CDR1 is MNHEY and CDR2 is SMNVEV (reference sequence). V lost 4 bases to trimming and J lost 1 base, with 13 bases between them. This clonotype was seen at least ten times. The antigen remains undetermined.

Specimen: blood. The receptor was isolated from a man aged 50 to 59 with Graves' hyperthyroidism. V is TRBV27 and J is TRBJ1-1; a weak D match, TRBD1 (5 bases). DNA of the CDR3: TGTGCCAGCAGTTGGCAGGGAATGGGGAACACTGAAGCTTTCTTT. Amino acid sequence: CASSWQGMGNTEAFF.